The 17 T cell receptor beta chains in this list originate from one sample, sequenced in a study of tumor-infiltrating lymphocytes in oesophageal squamous cell carcinoma. TCRdb re-called the PCR reads through MiXCR, storing one row per CDR3 protein. The table shows some 15,000 distinct CDR3 sequences, with 44% occurring only once. The sequencing input was blood. The source is a female donor with esophageal squamous cell carcinoma.

The chain uses TRBV7-3 and TRBJ2-7; 10 bases align to TRBD1. The closer fit of TRBJ2-1 to the DNA end suggests the J call may be wrong. The CDR3 covers 15 residues. Germline V CDR1 and CDR2: SGHTA, FQGTGA. CDR3 in DNA: TGTGCCAGCAGCTCGACAGGGGGCCCCTACAATGAGCAGTTCTTC. It yields the protein CASSSTGGPYNEQFF.

The chain is built from TRBV12-3 or TRBV12-4 and TRBJ2-7, with D perhaps given as TRBD1 or TRBD2 (5 bases each). The assigned J gene may be wrong: the sequence end matches TRBJ2-1 better. The CDR3 has 13 amino acids. The CDR3, as DNA: TGTGCCAGCACCTATAGAGGGGTCAATGAGCAGTTCTTC. Translating gives CASTYRGVNEQFF.

There are many counts of this clonotype. This sequence joins TRBV14 and TRBJ2-1, with TRBD2 identical over 7 bases. CDR3 length: 16 amino acids. The V gene end was trimmed by 3 bases and the J gene end by 7 bases; junction bases not matched to a gene: 12. The V gene's germline CDR1 is SGHDN and CDR2 FVKESK. As DNA, the CDR3 is TGTGCCAGCAGCCAGGTATGGGCCGATAGCGGGAATGAGCAGTTCTTC. Its translation: CASSQVWADSGNEQFF.

This clonotype was counted a few times. A much larger clone lies a single base off, so this may be a read error. This chain uses TRBV6-1 with TRBJ2-3; D is perhaps TRBD1 (6 bases). Per germline, CDR1 MNHNS and CDR2 SASEGT. This CDR3 comprises 15 residues. Trimming left V 5 bases short and J 14 bases short, with 26 bases between. The CDR3, as DNA: TGTGCCAGCAGTTGGGACACCGCGGGCACCGGGGAGCTGTATTTT. Residues: CASSWDTAGTGELYF.

A few counts support this clonotype. V and J are TRBV7-9 and TRBJ2-7; 11 nucleotides match TRBD2. The trim removed 5 bases at V and 6 bases at J, leaving 9 bases unmatched. Germline CDR1 and CDR2: SEHNR and FQNEAQ (reference sequence). The CDR3 extends over 15 amino acids. The CDR3 DNA is TGTGCCAGCAGCGAAGTTAGCGGGAGGGCCGTCGAGCAGTACTTC. Protein product: CASSEVSGRAVEQYF.

The chain employs TRBV20-1 and TRBJ2-5; 8 bases map to TRBD1. TRBJ2-7 explains the end of the DNA better; the J call may be wrong. The V gene's germline CDR1 is DFQATT and CDR2 SNEGSKA (reference sequence). The CDR3 has 15 amino acids. The CDR3 coding sequence is TGCAGTGCTAGTTACGCAGGACAGGGCTCCTACGAGCAGTACTTC. It specifies CSASYAGQGSYEQYF.

By its share, this clonotype is medium-sized (0.01 to 0.1%). The genes are TRBV6-1 and TRBJ2-3, with D perhaps matching TRBD1 or TRBD2 (5 bases each). Germline CDR1 and CDR2: MNHNS and SASEGT. This CDR3 comprises 14 residues. With 5 bases removed from V and 9 bases from J, the gap between germline ends came to 18 bases. The CDR3 coding sequence is TGTGCCAGCAGTCCCGGGACCGCCACCAGGACGCAGTATTTT. It yields the protein CASSPGTATRTQYF.

In this sample, this clonotype turned up many times. The CDR3 nucleotides are TGTGCCAGCAGCTTGATAGGGGAGCAGTACTTC. This translates into CASSLIGEQYF. The rearrangement uses TRBV5-4 and TRBJ2-5; D could derive from TRBD1 or TRBD2 (5 bases each). Germline V gene sequence: CDR1 SGHNT, CDR2 YYREEE (reference sequence). The V and J ends lost 1 base and 11 bases respectively, with 9 bases between them. The CDR3 spans 11 residues.

This clonotype was seen a handful of times. DNA for the CDR3: TGTGCCAGCAGCTACCACTACGAGCAGTACTTC. This sequence encodes CASSYHYEQYF. This rearrangement joins TRBV7-2 to TRBJ2-7; D is unclear. The CDR3 runs to 11 residues. Germline V gene lookup returns CDR1 SGHTA and CDR2 FQGNSA. V was pared by 4 bases and J by 3 bases, with 4 bases between.

This clonotype rates as medium-sized (0.01 to 0.1%). The chain combines TRBV7-3 with TRBJ1-6; 7 bases match TRBD1. The junction had 1 base not matched to a gene; V was cut back by 3 bases and J by 2 bases. Germline loops: CDR1 SGHTA, CDR2 FQGTGA. This CDR3 region has 15 residues. CDR3 nucleotide sequence: TGTGCCAGCAGCTTCAGGGGGACCTATAATTCACCCCTCCACTTT. Protein product: CASSFRGTYNSPLHF.

By sample share, this clonotype is medium-sized (0.01 to 0.1%). The rearrangement uses TRBV12-3 or TRBV12-4 and TRBJ1-1; D is perhaps TRBD1 (5 bases). The CDR3 covers 15 residues. V shed 3 bases and J shed 2 bases, with 13 bases lying between them. This CDR3 is CASSFSGTPNTEAFF. CDR3 sequence (DNA): TGTGCCAGCAGTTTTTCGGGGACCCCAAACACTGAAGCTTTCTTT.

The chain is built from TRBV7-2 and TRBJ2-5; D gene ambiguous. The V end was cut by 5 bases, the J end by 1 base, with 14 bases between. This CDR3 is 15 amino acids long. Germline V CDR1 and CDR2: SGHTA, FQGNSA. CDR3 sequence (DNA): TGTGCCAGCAGCGCAAGTCGACAACTCCAAGAGACCCAGTACTTC. The encoded protein is CASSASRQLQETQYF.

This clonotype was counted at least ten times. The chain recombines TRBV4-3 with TRBJ1-4; D may be TRBD1 (6 bases). The CDR3 contains 15 residues. Germline lookup yields CDR1 LGHNA and CDR2 YSLEER. This CDR3 reads CASGSATKGGEKLFF. Here the CDR3 DNA reads TGCGCTTCGGGGAGCGCAACAAAAGGGGGTGAAAAACTGTTTTTT.

Ten or more counts support this clonotype. The chain uses TRBV6-2 or TRBV6-3 and TRBJ2-3; a weak D match, TRBD2 (6 bases). Trimming stripped 2 bases from V and 0 bases from J, with 15 bases between. Per germline, CDR1 MNHEY and CDR2 SVGEGT. This CDR3 spans 17 amino acids. Here the CDR3 DNA reads TGTGCCAGCAGTTACCATCTTCCGGGAGAGAGCACAGATACGCAGTATTTT. It encodes CASSYHLPGESTDTQYF.

The table lists this clonotype with many counts. This chain uses TRBV6-2 or TRBV6-3 with TRBJ2-1; D uncertain. CDR1 and CDR2 from the germline V gene are MNHEY and SVGEGT. Trimming cost V 0 bases and J 5 bases, with 14 bases left between them. The CDR3 contains 16 residues. The CDR3 here is CASSYSDRPLHNEQFF. The CDR3 DNA reads TGTGCCAGCAGTTACTCCGATCGCCCCCTCCACAATGAGCAGTTCTTC.

In its sample, this clonotype was seen a few times. The chain carries TRBV7-6 and TRBJ2-3, with 12 bases that match TRBD2. V lost 7 bases, J lost 6 bases, and 17 bases stayed unmatched. This CDR3 is built from 18 residues. Per germline, CDR1 SGHVS and CDR2 FNYEAQ. The CDR3 protein is CASTLPPRLAGGLDTQYF. The CDR3 nucleotides read TGTGCCAGCACCCTCCCCCCCCGCCTAGCGGGAGGGCTTGATACGCAGTATTTT.

The chain joins TRBV6-5 to TRBJ2-4; maybe TRBD1 (6 bases). The J call may be mistaken, given a closer DNA end match to TRBJ2-7. This CDR3 spans 16 amino acids. Germline CDR1 MNHEY, CDR2 SVGAGI. The CDR3 bases are TGTGCCAGCAGTTACTCGACCAGGGGTCAGCCCTACGAGCAGTACTTC. Encoded protein: CASSYSTRGQPYEQYF.